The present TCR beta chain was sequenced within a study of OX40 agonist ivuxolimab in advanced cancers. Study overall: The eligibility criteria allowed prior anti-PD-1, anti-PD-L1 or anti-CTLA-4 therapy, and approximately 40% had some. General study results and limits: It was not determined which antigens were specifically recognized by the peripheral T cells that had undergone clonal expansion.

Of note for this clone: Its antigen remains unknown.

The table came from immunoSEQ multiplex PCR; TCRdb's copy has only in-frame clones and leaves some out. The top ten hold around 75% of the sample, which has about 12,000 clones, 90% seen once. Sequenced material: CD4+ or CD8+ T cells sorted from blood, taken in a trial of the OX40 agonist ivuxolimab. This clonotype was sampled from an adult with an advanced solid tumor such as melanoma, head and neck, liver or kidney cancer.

This CDR3 reads CAIRVTSGGALTYTQYF. For the CDR3, the DNA is TGTGCCATCAGGGTAACTAGCGGGGGGGCCCTCACCTATACGCAGTATTTT. V usage is TRBV10-3 and J usage is TRBJ2-3, with 13 bases lining up with TRBD2. Germline assignment: CDR1 ENHRY and CDR2 SYGVKD. J gave up 7 bases and V 6 bases, and 13 bases lay outside the gene matches. The CDR3 sequence is 17 residues long.